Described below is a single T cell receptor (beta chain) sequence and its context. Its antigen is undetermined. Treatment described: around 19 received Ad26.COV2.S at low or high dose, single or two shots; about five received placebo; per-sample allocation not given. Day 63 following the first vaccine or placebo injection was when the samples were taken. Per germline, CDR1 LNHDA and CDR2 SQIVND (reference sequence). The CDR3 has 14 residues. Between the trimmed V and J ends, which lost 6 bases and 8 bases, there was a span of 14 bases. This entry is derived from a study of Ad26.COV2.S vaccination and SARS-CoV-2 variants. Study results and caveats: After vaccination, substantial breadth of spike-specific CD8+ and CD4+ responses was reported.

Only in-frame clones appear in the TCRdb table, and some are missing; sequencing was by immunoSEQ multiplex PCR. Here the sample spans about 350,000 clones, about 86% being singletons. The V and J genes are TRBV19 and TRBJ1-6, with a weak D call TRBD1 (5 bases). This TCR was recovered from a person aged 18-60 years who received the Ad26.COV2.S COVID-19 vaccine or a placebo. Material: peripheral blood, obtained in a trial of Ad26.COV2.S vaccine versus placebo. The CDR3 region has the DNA TGTGCCAGTAGCCGCAGGGAAGATGATTCACCCCTCCACTTT. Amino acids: CASSRREDDSPLHF.